Shown below are 26 T cell receptor beta chains from a single sample sequenced in a study of T cells in Graves' hyperthyroidism and ophthalmopathy. There were TCR beta CDR3 regions amplified from RNA transcripts. HTBI primers were used for first-round RT-PCR of the TCR CDR3. TCRdb re-derived calls from the multiplex PCR reads in MiXCR, one entry per CDR3 protein. Of some 600,000 distinct CDR3 sequences in the sample, more than 11% were seen once. Material: blood. The receptor source for this set is a woman aged 25 to 39 with Graves' hyperthyroidism that later progressed to Graves' ophthalmopathy.

This clonotype has a handful of counts. At one of its ends the junction is not consistent with the germline gene, which may arise from a read error. The DNA of the CDR3 is TGTGCCAGCAGTTCGACAGGGGGCCCTAATTATGGCTACACCTTC. It codes for CASSSTGGPNYGYTF. The chain carries TRBV13 and TRBJ1-2; 10 bases line up with TRBD1. The CDR3 is 15 amino acids. From germline, CDR1 is PRHDT and CDR2 FYEKMQ (reference sequence).

This clonotype was recorded a few times. The chain carries TRBV5-8 and TRBJ2-3; 7 bases match TRBD2. V lost 4 bases, J lost 5 bases, and 10 bases stayed unmatched. The CDR3 sequence is 15 residues long. Germline CDR1 reads SGHTS; CDR2 reads YDEGEE. The CDR3 loop reads CASSPFGGSGDTQYF. The CDR3 coding sequence is TGTGCCAGCAGCCCCTTCGGGGGGAGTGGAGATACGCAGTATTTT.

Comments on this clonotype: A clone one base away is much larger, so this may be a read error. The chain employs TRBV6-1 and TRBJ1-6; D perhaps matches TRBD1 (5 bases). The V gene lost 2 bases and the J gene lost 8 bases, with 10 bases spanning the gap. Germline-derived CDR1 and CDR2 are MNHNS and SASEGT. The CDR3 is made up of 14 amino acids. CDR3 region: CASSERGRYSPLHF. The CDR3, as DNA: TGTGCCAGCAGTGAAAGGGGTAGATATTCACCCCTCCACTTT.

This clonotype has just a few counts. A much larger clone lies one base from this, so it may be a read error. V and J are TRBV30 and TRBJ1-1; tentatively, D is TRBD1 (5 bases). V was trimmed by 3 bases and J by 1 base, leaving 9 bases between them. The length of the CDR3 is 13 residues. Per the germline V gene, CDR1 is GTSNPN and CDR2 is SVGIG (reference sequence). The CDR3 nucleotides are TGTGCCTGGAGGGGGGTTAGGAACACTGAAGCTTTCTTT. It specifies CAWRGVRNTEAFF.

This clonotype came up a few times. The chain's CDR3 is CATSETGTSESDTQYF. The CDR3 DNA reads as TGTGCCACCAGTGAGACCGGGACTAGTGAGTCAGATACGCAGTATTTT. This chain connects TRBV24-1 to TRBJ2-3, with 8 bases identical to TRBD2. The germline CDR1 and CDR2 sequences are KGHDR and SFDVKD. J lost 4 bases, V lost 4 bases, and 9 bases had no gene match. There are 16 residues in the CDR3.

This clonotype has at least ten counts. The chain joins TRBV2 to TRBJ1-2; no firm D call. This CDR3 spans 12 amino acids. Germline CDR1 is SNHLY and CDR2 is FYNNEI. Trimming took off 2 bases at V and 4 bases at J, with 5 bases between the two ends. The CDR3 nucleotides read TGTGCCAGCAGTGAACGCGCCTATGGCTACACCTTC. It is translated as CASSERAYGYTF.

This clonotype was detected a few times. The gene calls are TRBV19 and TRBJ1-1; weak D call: TRBD1 (6 bases). Trimming pared 3 bases from V and 3 bases from J, leaving 11 bases between. CDR3 size: 14 residues. CDR1 is LNHDA, CDR2 SQIVND, per germline (reference sequence). DNA of the CDR3: TGTGCCAGTAGTATGCTCAGGGGCTACACTGAAGCTTTCTTT. Its translation is CASSMLRGYTEAFF.

Comment on this clonotype: This could be a read error, since a much larger clone is one nucleotide away. The chain combines TRBV30 with TRBJ2-1; D is possibly TRBD2 (6 bases). V was pared by 4 bases and J by 8 bases, with 18 bases between. CDR1 GTSNPN and CDR2 SVGIG come from the germline V gene (reference sequence). The CDR3 is 14 amino acids. This CDR3 is CAWMSGLFLDEQFF. The CDR3 bases are TGTGCCTGGATGTCGGGACTTTTCCTGGATGAGCAGTTCTTC.

This clonotype was picked up many times. The chain recombines TRBV11-3 with TRBJ1-3; D remains ambiguous. V gave up 0 bases and J gave up 0 bases, with 6 bases separating them. CDR3 length equals 15 residues. Germline CDR1 reads SGHNT; CDR2 reads YENEEA. The CDR3 DNA sequence: TGTGCCAGCAGCTTAGACACTTTCTCTGGAAACACCATATATTTT. Encoded protein: CASSLDTFSGNTIYF.

This clonotype has more than one count but fewer than ten. The chain combines TRBV28 with TRBJ2-2, with no clear D. V was clipped by 7 bases and J by 0 bases, with 12 bases between them. Per germline, CDR1 MDHEN and CDR2 SYDVKM. The CDR3 is 15 amino acids. The CDR3 sequence: CASTPFAANTGELFF. CDR3 in DNA: TGTGCCAGCACCCCATTTGCCGCGAACACCGGGGAGCTGTTTTTT.

There are many counts of this clonotype. At one boundary the junction diverges from the germline segment, which might be a read error. V and J are TRBV5-1 and TRBJ1-1; D remains unclear. Germline CDR1 SGHRS, CDR2 YFSETQ. The CDR3 covers 13 residues. The CDR3 bases are TGTGCCAGCAGCTTAAACATGAACACTGAAGCTTTCTTT. Protein: CASSLNMNTEAFF.

There are a few counts of this clonotype. The CDR3 is CASSLGLASARTDTQYF. As DNA, the CDR3 is TGTGCCAGCAGCTTAGGACTTGCTAGCGCCCGCACAGATACGCAGTATTTT. The chain carries TRBV7-9 and TRBJ2-3, with D perhaps matching TRBD2 (6 bases). The CDR3 has 17 amino acids. V was cut by 1 base and J by 1 base, with 15 bases left in between. Germline V gives CDR1 SEHNR, CDR2 FQNEAQ (reference sequence).

This clonotype was seen repeatedly, ten times or more. This chain links TRBV5-1 with TRBJ2-5; D unresolved. V was cut by 1 base and J by 2 bases, with 9 bases left in between. Germline V gene data show CDR1 as SGHRS and CDR2 as YFSETQ. This CDR3 has 14 amino acids. The CDR3 is CASSLLPDQETQYF. The DNA of the CDR3 is TGCGCCAGCAGCTTGTTGCCAGATCAAGAGACCCAGTACTTC.

This clonotype was observed at least ten times. V gene TRBV20-1 combines with J gene TRBJ2-1, with 7 bases matching TRBD2. V lost 3 bases and J lost 5; bases outside the gene matches: 4. There are 13 residues in the CDR3. Germline loops: CDR1 DFQATT, CDR2 SNEGSKA (reference sequence). DNA for the CDR3: TGCAGTGCTAGCGGGAGGTCGCACAATGAGCAGTTCTTC. As protein: CSASGRSHNEQFF.

This clonotype was counted between two and nine times. The chain employs TRBV7-3 and TRBJ2-2; 7 nucleotides match TRBD1. Losses at the gene ends were 4 bases for V and 3 bases for J; bases not matched to a gene: 5. Germline V gene data show CDR1 as SGHTA and CDR2 as FQGTGA. CDR3 length: 15 residues. CDR3 in DNA: TGTGCCAGCAGCTCCAAGGGGGCGGACACCGGGGAGCTGTTTTTT. Its translation is CASSSKGADTGELFF.

Regarding this clonotype: Just one base apart from a much larger clone, this may be a read error. CDR3 sequence reads: CASSQEIEQFF. The CDR3, as DNA: TGTGCCAGCAGTCAAGAAATTGAGCAGTTCTTC. The chain carries TRBV6-4 and TRBJ2-1; D is unclear. The germline gives CDR1 MRHNA, CDR2 SNTAGT. Trimming pared 5 bases from V and 9 bases from J, leaving 8 bases between. The CDR3 loop spans 11 amino acids.

This clonotype was found many times. The chain has TRBV12-3 or TRBV12-4 and TRBJ2-7, with D unclear. This CDR3 is built from 14 residues. V shed 6 bases and J shed 0 bases, with 12 bases lying between them. This CDR3 reads CASSSSTFSYEQYF. The CDR3 region has the DNA TGTGCCAGCAGCTCCAGTACGTTCTCCTACGAGCAGTACTTC.

This clonotype has a count of ten or more. V is TRBV7-9 and J is TRBJ2-3; 13 positions agree with TRBD2. Germline lookup yields CDR1 SEHNR and CDR2 FQNEAQ (reference sequence). The V segment lost 5 bases and the J segment 5 bases; nucleotides outside the gene matches: 7. This CDR3 has 16 residues. The CDR3 here is CASSPGLAGAGDTQYF. CDR3 DNA sequence: TGTGCCAGCAGCCCCGGACTAGCGGGAGCTGGAGATACGCAGTATTTT. Together with reference TRBV7-9 and TRBJ2-3, the CDR3 gives the full variable domain: DTGVSQNPRHKITKRGQNVTFRCDPISEHNRLYWYRQTLGQGPEFLTYFQNEAQLEKSRLLSDRFSAERPKGSFSTLEIQRTEQGDSAMYLCASSPGLAGAGDTQYFGPGTRLTVL.

The gene calls are TRBV12-3 or TRBV12-4 and TRBJ1-3; D not certain. This CDR3 is built from 14 residues. Trimming removed 3 bases from V and 5 bases from J, with 11 bases in between. This CDR3 is CASSFRRARNTIYF. CDR3 DNA sequence: TGTGCCAGCAGTTTTAGGAGGGCCAGAAACACCATATATTTT.

This clonotype was found many times. The chain recombines TRBV9 with TRBJ2-1; TRBD2 aligns across 11 bases. This CDR3 is 16 amino acids long. Germline V CDR1 and CDR2: SGDLS, YYNGEE. The V gene end was trimmed by 4 bases and the J gene end by 2 bases; junction bases not matched to a gene: 5. The CDR3 loop reads CASSFSTSGTYNEQFF. The CDR3, as DNA: TGTGCCAGCAGCTTTTCGACTAGCGGGACCTACAATGAGCAGTTCTTC.

This chain joins TRBV7-2 and TRBJ2-6; D is perhaps TRBD1 or TRBD2 (5 bases each). The CDR3 covers 16 residues. Germline values: CDR1 SGHTA, CDR2 FQGNSA. Trimming removed 1 base from V and 2 bases from J, with 9 bases in between. In DNA, the CDR3 is TGTGCCAGCAGCTTAGGGGACGGGGCTGGGGCCAACGTCCTGACTTTC. Residues: CASSLGDGAGANVLTF.

This clonotype was recorded at least ten times. The chain combines TRBV9 with TRBJ1-1; no reliable D call. The germline V and J ends were trimmed by 6 bases and 1 base, with 13 bases remaining between them. The germline CDR1 and CDR2 sequences are SGDLS and YYNGEE. This CDR3 has 14 amino acids. Written as DNA, the CDR3 is TGTGCCAGCAAACGGACGGCCGAGAACACTGAAGCTTTCTTT. It translates to CASKRTAENTEAFF.

This clonotype has more than one count but fewer than ten. J is TRBJ1-5 and V is TRBV10-3; tentatively, D is TRBD1 (6 bases). Trimming took 6 bases from V and 12 from J, leaving 21 bases between them. The V gene's germline CDR1 is ENHRY and CDR2 SYGVKD. There are 14 residues in the CDR3. CDR3 sequence (DNA): TGTGCCATCAGCCAGGACGGGACACCCCTGCTCCAGCATTTT. It translates to CAISQDGTPLLQHF.

The genes are TRBV11-2 and TRBJ2-7, with TRBD2 matching 11 bases. This CDR3 comprises 16 residues. With 2 bases clipped from V and 2 bases from J, the junction kept 5 bases outside the gene matches. Germline CDR1 is SGHAT and CDR2 is FQNNGV. Here the CDR3 reads CASSLTSGSSPYEQYF. CDR3 in DNA: TGTGCCAGCAGCTTAACTAGCGGGAGTTCCCCCTACGAGCAGTACTTC.

The rearrangement joins TRBV6-1 to TRBJ1-1, with 8 bases that match TRBD1. CDR3 size: 15 residues. Germline CDR1 and CDR2: MNHNS and SASEGT. V gave up 6 bases and J gave up 1 base; unmatched junction bases: 7. This CDR3 is CASSRQGFENTEAFF. The CDR3 DNA reads as TGTGCCAGCAGCCGACAGGGGTTTGAGAACACTGAAGCTTTCTTT.

The gene calls are TRBV25-1 and TRBJ1-2, with D maybe TRBD1 (5 bases). V lost 3 bases and J 5 bases, leaving 13 bases between the germline ends. The CDR3 length is 14 residues. Looked up from germline, CDR1 is MGHDK and CDR2 is SYGVNS. CDR3 region: CASSDPGTLYGYTF. CDR3 DNA: TGTGCCAGCAGTGACCCCGGGACCCTATATGGCTACACCTTC.